This T cell receptor beta chain was captured by sequencing in a study of Graves' ophthalmopathy and Graves' hyperthyroidism. Losses at the gene ends were 6 bases for V and 1 base for J; bases not matched to a gene: 9. CDR3 length equals 16 residues. Aged 18 to 65, the patients with hyperthyroidism had under 2 months' duration and were newly diagnosed. Enrollment excluded any patients with other autoimmune diseases, uncontrolled infections, pregnancy or lactation. PBMCs were isolated by Ficoll-Paque density gradient centrifugation, using about 10 ml of fresh peripheral blood as the starting material. RNA transcripts were the template, and TCR beta CDR3 regions were amplified from them. An initial RT-PCR round employing HTBI primers preceded a second-round multiplex PCR. TCRdb re-analysed the multiplex PCR reads in MiXCR, keeping a single row per CDR3 protein. The repertoire holds hundreds of thousands of distinct CDR3 sequences, with roughly 21% as singletons.

This clonotype was seen ten or more times. The sample taken for sequencing was peripheral blood. This TCR came from a woman in her late teens or twenties with stable Graves' hyperthyroidism. The J gene is TRBJ1-1, the V gene TRBV12-3 or TRBV12-4; 9 positions match TRBD1. The CDR3 nucleotides are TGTGCCAGCAGCCGGGGGACAGGGCGGGAGAACACTGAAGCTTTCTTT. This sequence encodes CASSRGTGRENTEAFF.